These 5 T cell receptor beta chains originate from one sample sequenced in a study of technical replicates of blood from a handful of donors. Here immunoSEQ multiplex PCR was the method, and the copy in TCRdb shows in-frame clones only, minus some. In the table there are about 13,000 clones, roughly 77% of which are singletons. The sample comprised PBMCs. These receptors came from a human donor in good health.

This clone turned up a few times. V is TRBV10-3 and J is TRBJ1-5, with D maybe TRBD1 (6 bases). Germline V gene sequence: CDR1 ENHRY, CDR2 SYGVKD. The ends were cut back, 6 bases at V and 5 bases at J, with 11 bases in the middle. The CDR3 covers 13 residues. The CDR3 coding sequence is TGTGCCATCAGACGGACAGAAGATCAGCCCCAGCATTTT. It is translated as CAIRRTEDQPQHF.

The chain combines TRBV6-4 with TRBJ2-1; 8 nucleotides line up with TRBD2. This CDR3 has 13 residues. Per germline, CDR1 MRHNA and CDR2 SNTAGT. With V trimmed by 5 bases and J by 5 bases, 2 bases remained unmatched. The CDR3 loop reads CASSSGSNNEQFF. The CDR3 nucleotides are TGTGCCAGCAGTAGCGGGAGTAACAATGAGCAGTTCTTC.

V and J are TRBV2 and TRBJ2-1, with 7 bases matching TRBD2. This CDR3 is built from 14 residues. Germline V CDR1 and CDR2: SNHLY, FYNNEI. The V and J ends lost 8 bases and 4 bases, in that order; junction bases with no gene match: 8. CDR3 sequence: CASSASGTYNEQFF. The CDR3 region has the DNA TGTGCCAGCTCTGCTAGCGGAACTTACAATGAGCAGTTCTTC.

This clone has only a few counts. J is TRBJ1-3 and V is TRBV11-3; D gene ambiguous. The CDR3 is made up of 13 amino acids. Trimming shortened V by 5 bases and J by 4 bases, and 9 bases separated the two germline ends. Germline V gene lookup returns CDR1 SGHNT and CDR2 YENEEA. CDR3 sequence: CASSRQYGNTIYF. The CDR3 DNA follows: TGTGCCAGCAGCCGTCAGTACGGAAACACCATATATTTT. Complete variable domain (other parts from reference TRBV11-3 and TRBJ1-3): EAGVVQSPRYKIIEKKQPVAFWCNPISGHNTLYWYLQNLGQGPELLIRYENEEAVDDSQLPKDRFSAERLKGVDSTLKIQPAELGDSAVYLCASSRQYGNTIYFGEGSWLTVV.

V and J are TRBV18 and TRBJ1-2; perhaps TRBD1 as D (6 bases). V lost 7 bases and J lost 6, with 15 bases in between. CDR3 length: 13 residues. Looked up from germline, CDR1 is KGHSH and CDR2 is LQKENI. The CDR3 region is CASCPGPGDGYTF. For the CDR3, the DNA is TGTGCCAGCTGTCCGGGTCCAGGGGATGGCTACACCTTC.